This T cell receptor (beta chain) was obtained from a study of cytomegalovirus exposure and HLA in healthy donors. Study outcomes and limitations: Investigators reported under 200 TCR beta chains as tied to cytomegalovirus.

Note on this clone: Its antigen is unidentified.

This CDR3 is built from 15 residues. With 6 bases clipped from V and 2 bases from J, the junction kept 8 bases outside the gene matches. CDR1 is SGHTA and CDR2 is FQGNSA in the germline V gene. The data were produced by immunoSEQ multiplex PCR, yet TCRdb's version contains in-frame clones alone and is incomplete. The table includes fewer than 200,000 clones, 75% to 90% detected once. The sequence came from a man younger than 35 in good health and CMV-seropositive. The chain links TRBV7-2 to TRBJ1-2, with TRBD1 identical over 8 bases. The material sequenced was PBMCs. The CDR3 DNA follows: TGTGCCAGCAGTTTAACAGGGGGTAGAAACTATGGCTACACCTTC. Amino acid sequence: CASSLTGGRNYGYTF.